These T cell receptor beta chains were read from a single sample in a study of blood T cell repertoires in COVID-19. TCRdb's table, derived via immunoSEQ multiplex PCR, lists solely in-frame clones and lacks some. The table includes around 55,000 clones, about four fifths detected once. Input material: peripheral blood. All receptors come from a human donor in a cohort sampled during active or convalescent COVID-19. The CDR3 runs from the conserved cysteine through the conserved F or W. Each record gives: D gene, J gene, clone size, V gene, CDR3 protein, CDR3 DNA. The D gene is left open where the match is weak. Rows may omit the clone size; those that give it use once, few, many or a size class.

>TRBD2|TRBJ2-3|.|TRBV4-2
CASSQDSTSGVDTQYF
TGTGCCAGCAGCCAAGATTCGACTAGCGGGGTGGATACGCAGTATTTT
>.|TRBJ2-1|once|TRBV23-1
CASSRRSDTYNEQFF
TGCGCCAGCAGTCGACGGTCGGACACTTACAATGAGCAGTTCTTC
>TRBD1|TRBJ1-2|.|TRBV12-3/TRBV12-4
CASSSDRGYGYTF
TGTGCCAGCAGTTCGGACAGGGGCTATGGCTACACCTTC
>.|TRBJ2-3|.|TRBV25-1
CASSEVNSLTDTQYF
TGTGCCAGCAGTGAAGTAAACAGTCTCACAGATACGCAGTATTTT
>TRBD2|TRBJ2-3|once|TRBV18
CASSPPNRLAGSTDTQYF
TGTGCCAGCTCACCACCGAATCGACTAGCGGGGAGCACAGATACGCAGTATTTT
>TRBD1|TRBJ2-3|.|TRBV5-4
CASSSTTGVLTDTQYF
TGTGCCAGCAGCTCGACCACAGGGGTCCTCACAGATACGCAGTATTTT
>.|TRBJ1-4|.|TRBV7-9
CASSLEDWINEKLFF
TGTGCCAGCAGCTTAGAGGACTGGATCAATGAAAAACTGTTTTTT
>TRBD1|TRBJ2-5|.|TRBV5-4
CASSTGGETQYF
TGTGCCAGCAGCACAGGGGGAGAGACCCAGTACTTC
>TRBD1|TRBJ1-1|few|TRBV29-1
CSVERGLNTEAFF
TGCAGCGTTGAAAGGGGGCTGAACACTGAAGCTTTCTTT
>.|TRBJ1-6|.|TRBV5-1
CASSLAGYGSPLHF
TGCGCCAGCAGCTTGGCGGGGTATGGTTCACCCCTCCACTTT
>TRBD1|TRBJ1-1|once|TRBV6-5
CASNSQGGNTEAFF
TGTGCCAGCAATTCCCAGGGGGGGAACACTGAAGCTTTCTTT
>TRBD1|TRBJ2-7|.|TRBV11-2
CASSLARTGGIYKQYF
TGTGCCAGCAGCTTAGCCCGGACAGGGGGCATCTACAAGCAGTACTTC
>.|TRBJ1-2|.|TRBV29-1
CSVTGTAYGYTF
TGCAGCGTTACGGGTACGGCCTATGGCTACACCTTC
>TRBD1|TRBJ1-6|.|TRBV27
CASIAGTGGAYNSPLHF
TGTGCCAGCATTGCGGGAACAGGGGGCGCCTATAATTCACCCCTCCACTTT